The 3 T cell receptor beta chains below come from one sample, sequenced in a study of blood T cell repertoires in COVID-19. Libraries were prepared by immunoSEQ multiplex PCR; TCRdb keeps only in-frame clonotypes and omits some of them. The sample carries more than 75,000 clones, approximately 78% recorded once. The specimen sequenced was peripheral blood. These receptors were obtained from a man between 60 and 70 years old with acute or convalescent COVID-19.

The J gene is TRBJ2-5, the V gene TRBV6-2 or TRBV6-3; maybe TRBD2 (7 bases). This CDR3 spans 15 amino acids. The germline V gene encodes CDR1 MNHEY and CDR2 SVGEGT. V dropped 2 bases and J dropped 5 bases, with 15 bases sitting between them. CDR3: CASSYKRGGKETQYF. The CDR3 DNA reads TGTGCCAGCAGTTACAAGCGCGGGGGCAAGGAGACCCAGTACTTC.

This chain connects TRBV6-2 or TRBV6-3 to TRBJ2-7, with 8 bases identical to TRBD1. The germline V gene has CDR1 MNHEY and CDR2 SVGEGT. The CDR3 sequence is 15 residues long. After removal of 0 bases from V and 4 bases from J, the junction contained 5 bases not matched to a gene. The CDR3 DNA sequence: TGTGCCAGCAGTTACTCGAGGCAGGGGGCTTACGAGCAGTACTTC. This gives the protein CASSYSRQGAYEQYF.

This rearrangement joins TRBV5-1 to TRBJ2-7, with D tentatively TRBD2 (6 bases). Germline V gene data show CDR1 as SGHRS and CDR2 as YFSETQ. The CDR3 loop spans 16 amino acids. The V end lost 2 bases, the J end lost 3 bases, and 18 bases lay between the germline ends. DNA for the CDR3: TGCGCCAGCAGCTTCGCCCCCGGAGGGGAGAACTACGAGCAGTACTTC. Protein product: CASSFAPGGENYEQYF.